This T cell receptor beta chain was observed in a study of OX40 agonist ivuxolimab in advanced cancers. The wider study: Partial responses were seen in three patients, one with hepatocellular carcinoma and two with cutaneous melanoma. The study's findings and limits: CD8+ T cells averaged more expanded clones than CD4+.

Using immunoSEQ multiplex PCR, the repertoire was profiled, and TCRdb retains in-frame clones only, with some absent. The sample consists of tens of thousands of clones, 80% to 85% of them appearing once. Worth noting for this clone: The antigen is unknown.

Germline CDR1 and CDR2: MNHNY and SVGAGI (reference sequence). This CDR3 spans 14 amino acids. V dropped 7 bases and J dropped 5; count of bases not matched to a gene: 11. Specimen: CD4+ or CD8+ T cells sorted from blood, collected in a trial of the OX40 agonist ivuxolimab. This sequence originates from an adult with an advanced solid tumor such as melanoma, head and neck, liver or kidney cancer. This rearrangement joins TRBV6-6 to TRBJ2-7, with TRBD1 identical over 7 bases. Here the CDR3 reads CASTKQGVSDEQYF. The CDR3 region has the DNA TGTGCCAGCACGAAGCAGGGGGTTAGCGACGAGCAGTACTTC.